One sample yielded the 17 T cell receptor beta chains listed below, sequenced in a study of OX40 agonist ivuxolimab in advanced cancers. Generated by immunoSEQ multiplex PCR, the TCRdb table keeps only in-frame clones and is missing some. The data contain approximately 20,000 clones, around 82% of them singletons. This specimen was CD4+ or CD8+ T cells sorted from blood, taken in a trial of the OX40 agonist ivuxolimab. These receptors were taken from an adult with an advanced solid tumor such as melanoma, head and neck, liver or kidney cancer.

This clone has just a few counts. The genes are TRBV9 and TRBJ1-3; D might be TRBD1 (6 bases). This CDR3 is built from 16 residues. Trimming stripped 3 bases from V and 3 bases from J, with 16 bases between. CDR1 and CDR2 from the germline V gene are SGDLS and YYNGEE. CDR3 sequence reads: CASSAAYRAVGNTIYF. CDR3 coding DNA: TGTGCCAGCAGCGCTGCATACAGGGCCGTTGGAAACACCATATATTTT.

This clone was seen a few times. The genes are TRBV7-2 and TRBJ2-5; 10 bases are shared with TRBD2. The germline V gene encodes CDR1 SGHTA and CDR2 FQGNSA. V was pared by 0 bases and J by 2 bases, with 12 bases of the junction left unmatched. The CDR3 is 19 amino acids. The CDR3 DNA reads TGTGCCAGCAGCTTAGCACTAGCGGGACTCAACGGGGCACAAGAGACCCAGTACTTC. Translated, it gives CASSLALAGLNGAQETQYF.

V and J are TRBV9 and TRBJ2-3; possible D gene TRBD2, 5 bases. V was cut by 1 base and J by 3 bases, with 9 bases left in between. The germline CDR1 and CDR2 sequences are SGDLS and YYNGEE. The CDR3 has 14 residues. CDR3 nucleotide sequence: TGTGCCAGCAGCGTATCCACGGGGACAGATACGCAGTATTTT. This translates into CASSVSTGTDTQYF.

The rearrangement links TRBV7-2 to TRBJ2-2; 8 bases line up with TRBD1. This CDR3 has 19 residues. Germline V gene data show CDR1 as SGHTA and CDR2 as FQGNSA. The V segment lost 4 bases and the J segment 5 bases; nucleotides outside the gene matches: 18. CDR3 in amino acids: CASSSSPGGLRGNTGELFF. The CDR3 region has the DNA TGTGCCAGCAGCTCGTCACCAGGGGGCCTCCGAGGGAATACCGGGGAGCTGTTTTTT. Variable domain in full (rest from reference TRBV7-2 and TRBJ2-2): GAGVSQSPSNKVTEKGKDVELRCDPISGHTALYWYRQSLGQGLEFLIYFQGNSAPDKSGLPSDRFSAERTGGSVSTLTIQRTQQEDSAVYLCASSSSPGGLRGNTGELFFGEGSRLTVL.

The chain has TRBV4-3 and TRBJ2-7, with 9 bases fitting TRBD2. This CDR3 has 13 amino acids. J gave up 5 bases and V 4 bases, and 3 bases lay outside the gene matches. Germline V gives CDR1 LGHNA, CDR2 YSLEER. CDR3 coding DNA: TGCGCCAGCAGCCCGGGACTAGCCAACGAGCAGTACTTC. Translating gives CASSPGLANEQYF.

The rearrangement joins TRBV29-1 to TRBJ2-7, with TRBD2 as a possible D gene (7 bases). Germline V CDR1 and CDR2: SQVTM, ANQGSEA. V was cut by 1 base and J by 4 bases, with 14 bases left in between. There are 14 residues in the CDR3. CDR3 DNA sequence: TGCAGCGTTGAAGTTAGGGGGGGAGGATACGAGCAGTACTTC. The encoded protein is CSVEVRGGGYEQYF.

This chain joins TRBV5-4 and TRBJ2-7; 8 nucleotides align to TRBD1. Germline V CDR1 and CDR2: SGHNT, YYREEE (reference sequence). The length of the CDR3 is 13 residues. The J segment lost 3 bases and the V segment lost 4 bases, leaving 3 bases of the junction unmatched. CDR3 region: CASSTGQGYEQYF. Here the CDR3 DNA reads TGTGCCAGCAGCACCGGACAGGGCTACGAGCAGTACTTC.

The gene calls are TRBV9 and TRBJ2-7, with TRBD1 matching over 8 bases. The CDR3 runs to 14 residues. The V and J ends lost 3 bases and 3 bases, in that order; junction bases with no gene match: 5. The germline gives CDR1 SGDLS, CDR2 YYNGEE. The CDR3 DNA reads TGTGCCAGCAGCGGACAGGGGTCCTTCTACGAGCAGTACTTC. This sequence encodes CASSGQGSFYEQYF.

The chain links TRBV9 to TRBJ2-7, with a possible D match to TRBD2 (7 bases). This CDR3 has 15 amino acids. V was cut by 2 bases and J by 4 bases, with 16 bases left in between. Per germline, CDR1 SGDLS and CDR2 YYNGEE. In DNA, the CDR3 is TGTGCCAGCAGCGTGGGGGGGCTAGGTTTGTACGAGCAGTACTTC. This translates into CASSVGGLGLYEQYF. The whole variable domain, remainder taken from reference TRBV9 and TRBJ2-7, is DSGVTQTPKHLITATGQRVTLRCSPRSGDLSVYWYQQSLDQGLQFLIQYYNGEERAKGNILERFSAQQFPDLHSELNLSSLELGDSALYFCASSVGGLGLYEQYFGPGTRLTVT.

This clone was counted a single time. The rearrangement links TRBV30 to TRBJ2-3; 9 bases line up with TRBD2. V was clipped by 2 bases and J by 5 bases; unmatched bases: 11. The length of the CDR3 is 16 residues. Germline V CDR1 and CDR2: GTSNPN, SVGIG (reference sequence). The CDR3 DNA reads TGTGCCTGGAGTTGGCACAGCGGGAGGAAAGGAGATACGCAGTATTTT. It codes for CAWSWHSGRKGDTQYF.

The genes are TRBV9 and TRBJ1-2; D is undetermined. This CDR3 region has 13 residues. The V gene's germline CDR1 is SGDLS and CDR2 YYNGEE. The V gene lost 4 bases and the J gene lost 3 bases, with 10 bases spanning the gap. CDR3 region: CASSPSDYYGYTF. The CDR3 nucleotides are TGTGCCAGCAGCCCTTCGGACTACTATGGCTACACCTTC.

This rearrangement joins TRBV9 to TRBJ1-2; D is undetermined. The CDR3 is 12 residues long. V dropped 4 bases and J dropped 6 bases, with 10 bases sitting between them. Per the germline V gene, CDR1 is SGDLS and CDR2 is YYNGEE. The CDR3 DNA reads TGTGCCAGCAGCCCAAATTGGAATGGCTACACCTTC. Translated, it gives CASSPNWNGYTF.

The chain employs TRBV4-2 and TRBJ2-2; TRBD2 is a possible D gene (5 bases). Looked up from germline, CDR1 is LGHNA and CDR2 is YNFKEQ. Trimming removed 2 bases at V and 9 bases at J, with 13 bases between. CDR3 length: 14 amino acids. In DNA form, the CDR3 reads TGTGCCAGCAGCCAATCGATAGAGCGGTGGGAGCTGTTTTTT. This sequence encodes CASSQSIERWELFF.

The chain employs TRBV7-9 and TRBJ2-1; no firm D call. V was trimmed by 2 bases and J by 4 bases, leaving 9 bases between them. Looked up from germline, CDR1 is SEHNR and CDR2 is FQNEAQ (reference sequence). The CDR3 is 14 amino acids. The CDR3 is CASSLSALYNEQFF. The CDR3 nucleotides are TGTGCCAGCAGCTTATCCGCCCTATACAATGAGCAGTTCTTC.

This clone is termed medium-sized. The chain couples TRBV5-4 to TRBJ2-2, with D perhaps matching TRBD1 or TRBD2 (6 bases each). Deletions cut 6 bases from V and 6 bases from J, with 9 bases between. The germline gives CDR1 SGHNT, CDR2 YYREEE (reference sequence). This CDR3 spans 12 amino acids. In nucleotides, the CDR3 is TGTGCCAGCATTGGGGGGCCCGGGGAGCTGTTTTTT. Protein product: CASIGGPGELFF.

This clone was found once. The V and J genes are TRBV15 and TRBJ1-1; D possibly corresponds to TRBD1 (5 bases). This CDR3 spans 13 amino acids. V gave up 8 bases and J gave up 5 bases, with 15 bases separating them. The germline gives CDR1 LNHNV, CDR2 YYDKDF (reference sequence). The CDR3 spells CATAAYGATEAFF. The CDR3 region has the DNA TGTGCCACCGCGGCTTATGGGGCGACTGAAGCTTTCTTT.

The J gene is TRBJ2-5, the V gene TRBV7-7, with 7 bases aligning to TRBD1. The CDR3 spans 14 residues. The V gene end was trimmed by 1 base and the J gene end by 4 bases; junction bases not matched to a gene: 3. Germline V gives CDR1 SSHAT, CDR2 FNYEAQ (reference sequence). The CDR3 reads CASSLDHRGETQYF. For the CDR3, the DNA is TGTGCCAGCAGCTTAGATCACAGGGGAGAGACCCAGTACTTC. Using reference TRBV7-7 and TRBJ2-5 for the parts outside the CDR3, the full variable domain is GAGVSQSPRYKVTKRGQDVTLRCDPISSHATLYWYQQALGQGPEFLTYFNYEAQPDKSGLPSDRFSAERPEGSISTLTIQRTEQRDSAMYRCASSLDHRGETQYFGPGTRLLVL.